These T cell receptor beta chains were read from a single sample in a study of blood T cell repertoires in COVID-19. Clones were read by immunoSEQ multiplex PCR, and TCRdb kept only the in-frame ones, dropping some. Seen here are about 40,000 clones, roughly 87% observed once, and the top ten hold roughly a tenth. The sequencing input was peripheral blood. Every receptor here comes from a woman older than 75 with active COVID-19. Each CDR3 is given with its conserved first and last residue. D genes are given only for firm matches. Size is omitted from some rows. Given values are once, few, many or a class for expanded clones.

clone size: -; J gene: TRBJ2-1; D gene: TRBD2; V gene: TRBV15; CDR3 protein: CATSREWTSGDNEQFF; CDR3 DNA: TGTGCCACCAGCAGAGAGTGGACTAGCGGGGACAATGAGCAGTTCTTC
clone size: -; J gene: TRBJ2-7; D gene: TRBD2; V gene: TRBV5-8; CDR3 protein: CASSPGRYEQYF; CDR3 DNA: TGTGCCAGCAGCCCCGGGAGGTACGAGCAGTACTTC
clone size: -; J gene: TRBJ2-1; D gene: -; V gene: TRBV28; CDR3 protein: CASSYARGRREQFF; CDR3 DNA: TGTGCCAGCAGCTACGCGCGGGGCCGGCGGGAGCAGTTCTTC
clone size: -; J gene: TRBJ1-4; D gene: -; V gene: TRBV18; CDR3 protein: CASSPRRPARGLFF; CDR3 DNA: TGTGCCAGCTCACCACGGAGACCGGCCCGTGGACTGTTTTTT
clone size: -; J gene: TRBJ2-6; D gene: TRBD1; V gene: TRBV28; CDR3 protein: CASSRGQGLSGANVLTF; CDR3 DNA: TGTGCCAGCTCCCGGGGACAGGGGTTGTCTGGGGCCAACGTCCTGACTTTC
clone size: -; J gene: TRBJ2-1; D gene: -; V gene: TRBV7-9; CDR3 protein: CASSGRVTSDEQFF; CDR3 DNA: TGTGCCAGCAGCGGCCGGGTTACCAGTGATGAGCAGTTCTTC
clone size: once; J gene: TRBJ1-4; D gene: TRBD1; V gene: TRBV10-3; CDR3 protein: CAISPGQDTTNEKLFF; CDR3 DNA: TGTGCCATTTCCCCGGGACAGGACACAACTAATGAAAAACTGTTTTTT
clone size: -; J gene: TRBJ1-4; D gene: -; V gene: TRBV28; CDR3 protein: CASSPPNREFNEKLFF; CDR3 DNA: TGTGCCAGCAGTCCCCCGAACAGGGAATTCAATGAAAAACTGTTTTTT
clone size: -; J gene: TRBJ2-5; D gene: -; V gene: TRBV5-1; CDR3 protein: CASSWTIAETQYF; CDR3 DNA: TGCGCCAGCAGCTGGACAATTGCAGAGACCCAGTACTTC
clone size: -; J gene: TRBJ2-2; D gene: -; V gene: TRBV30; CDR3 protein: CACLLGELFF; CDR3 DNA: TGTGCCTGCCTTTTGGGGGAGCTGTTTTTT
clone size: -; J gene: TRBJ2-5; D gene: TRBD1; V gene: TRBV29-1; CDR3 protein: CSVQVRTGMAETQYF; CDR3 DNA: TGCAGCGTGCAAGTTCGGACAGGGATGGCAGAGACCCAGTACTTC
clone size: -; J gene: TRBJ2-1; D gene: TRBD2; V gene: TRBV3-1/TRBV3-2; CDR3 protein: CASSQGTSGGDYNEQFF; CDR3 DNA: TGTGCCAGCAGCCAAGGGACTAGCGGGGGGGACTACAATGAGCAGTTCTTC
clone size: -; J gene: TRBJ1-2; D gene: -; V gene: TRBV7-8; CDR3 protein: CASSPSRDYGYTF; CDR3 DNA: TGTGCCAGCAGCCCATCCCGAGACTATGGCTACACCTTC
clone size: -; J gene: TRBJ2-2; D gene: -; V gene: TRBV11-3; CDR3 protein: CASSTDNTGELFF; CDR3 DNA: TGTGCCAGCAGCACAGATAACACCGGGGAGCTGTTTTTT
clone size: once; J gene: TRBJ1-1; D gene: TRBD1; V gene: TRBV6-5; CDR3 protein: CASRGQEVPFF; CDR3 DNA: TGTGCCAGCAGAGGACAGGAGGTTCCTTTCTTT
clone size: once; J gene: TRBJ1-5; D gene: -; V gene: TRBV28; CDR3 protein: CASSFSFISQPQHF; CDR3 DNA: TGTGCCAGCAGTTTCTCATTCATTAGTCAGCCCCAGCATTTT
clone size: -; J gene: TRBJ1-6; D gene: TRBD1; V gene: TRBV29-1; CDR3 protein: CSVQGEANSPLHF; CDR3 DNA: TGCAGCGTTCAGGGGGAGGCTAATTCACCCCTCCACTTT
clone size: -; J gene: TRBJ1-1; D gene: -; V gene: TRBV18; CDR3 protein: CASSPVPLAKGQAFF; CDR3 DNA: TGTGCCAGCTCACCTGTTCCATTGGCCAAGGGGCAAGCTTTCTTT
clone size: few; J gene: TRBJ1-2; D gene: -; V gene: TRBV7-9; CDR3 protein: CASSSYRDTANYGYTF; CDR3 DNA: TGTGCCAGCAGCTCATACCGGGACACAGCTAACTATGGCTACACCTTC
clone size: -; J gene: TRBJ2-7; D gene: TRBD1; V gene: TRBV7-2; CDR3 protein: CASSLEGRGQPGF; CDR3 DNA: TGTGCCAGCAGCTTAGAGGGCAGGGGGCAGCCAGGCTTC
clone size: -; J gene: TRBJ1-5; D gene: -; V gene: TRBV6-6; CDR3 protein: CASSPTDRTQHF; CDR3 DNA: TGTGCCAGCAGTCCGACTGATCGGACCCAGCATTTT
clone size: -; J gene: TRBJ1-2; D gene: -; V gene: TRBV29-1; CDR3 protein: CSVEGRTGWVVRTF; CDR3 DNA: TGCAGCGTTGAGGGCCGAACAGGGTGGGTGGTGCGCACCTTC
clone size: -; J gene: TRBJ1-2; D gene: -; V gene: TRBV28; CDR3 protein: CASSLTANYGYTF; CDR3 DNA: TGTGCCAGCAGTTTAACAGCTAACTATGGCTACACCTTC
clone size: -; J gene: TRBJ1-1; D gene: -; V gene: TRBV18; CDR3 protein: CASSPGQHNTEAFF; CDR3 DNA: TGTGCCAGCTCACCAGGGCAGCATAACACTGAAGCTTTCTTT
clone size: few; J gene: TRBJ2-1; D gene: TRBD1; V gene: TRBV19; CDR3 protein: CASSTGQGNYNEQFF; CDR3 DNA: TGTGCCAGTAGTACGGGACAGGGAAACTACAATGAGCAGTTCTTC
clone size: -; J gene: TRBJ1-6; D gene: -; V gene: TRBV3-1/TRBV3-2; CDR3 protein: CASSQVNNSPLHF; CDR3 DNA: TGTGCCAGCAGCCAAGTCAATAATTCACCCCTCCACTTT